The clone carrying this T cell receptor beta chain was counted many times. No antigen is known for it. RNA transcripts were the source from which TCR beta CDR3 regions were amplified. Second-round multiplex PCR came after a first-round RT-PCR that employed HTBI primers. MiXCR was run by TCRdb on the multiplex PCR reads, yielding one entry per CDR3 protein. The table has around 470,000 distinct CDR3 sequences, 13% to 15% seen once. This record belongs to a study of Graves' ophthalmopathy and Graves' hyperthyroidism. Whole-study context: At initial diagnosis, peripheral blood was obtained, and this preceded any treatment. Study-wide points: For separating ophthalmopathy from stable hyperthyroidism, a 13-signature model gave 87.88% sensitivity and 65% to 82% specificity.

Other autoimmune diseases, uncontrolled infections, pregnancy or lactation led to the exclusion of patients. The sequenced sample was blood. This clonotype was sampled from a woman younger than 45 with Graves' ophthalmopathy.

CDR3 residues: CASSFVERWGEQYF. The DNA of the CDR3 is TGTGCCAGCAGCTTTGTGGAACGGTGGGGTGAGCAGTACTTC. This chain uses TRBV11-2 with TRBJ2-7; no reliable D call. The CDR3 has 14 residues. V was pared by 3 bases and J by 7 bases, with 16 bases between. CDR1 SGHAT and CDR2 FQNNGV come from the germline V gene.